This TCR beta chain stems from a study of Ad26.COV2.S vaccination and SARS-CoV-2 variants. Study-wide results and limits: Substantial breadth in spike-specific CD8+ and CD4+ T cell responses was reportedly seen after vaccination.

The CDR3 is 14 residues long. The ends were cut back, 0 bases at V and 3 bases at J, with 6 bases in the middle. Per the germline V gene, CDR1 is LNHNV and CDR2 is YYDKDF (reference sequence). Treatment given: around 19 received Ad26.COV2.S at low or high dose, single or two shots; 5 received placebo; per-sample allocation not given. It was on day 63 after the first vaccine or placebo injection that samples were taken. Whoever gave the sample was an adult aged 18-55 years in Boston. Measured with immunoSEQ multiplex PCR; TCRdb has only the in-frame clones, and not every one. In the table there are about 350,000 clones, roughly 91% of which are singletons. In the case of this clone: The target antigen is unknown.

The sequence was collected from a person aged 18-65 years who received the Ad26.COV2.S COVID-19 vaccine or a placebo. The chain recombines TRBV15 with TRBJ1-5; D gene ambiguous. The starting material was peripheral blood, obtained in a trial of Ad26.COV2.S vaccine versus placebo. The CDR3 sequence is CATSRDIDNQPQHF. CDR3 sequence (DNA): TGTGCCACCAGCAGAGATATTGACAATCAGCCCCAGCATTTT.